The sequence of this T cell receptor beta chain was determined in a study of control samples from healthy donors and cancer patients. This table comes from immunoSEQ multiplex PCR, and its TCRdb copy is limited to in-frame clones, with some not included. In the table there are more than 15,000 clones, approximately 90% of which are singletons. The germline gives CDR1 SGHKS, CDR2 YYEKEE (reference sequence). The trim removed 3 bases at V and 4 bases at J, leaving 4 bases unmatched. This CDR3 spans 15 amino acids. The receptor comes from a woman aged 60 to 75 with head and neck cancer. The gene calls are TRBV5-5 and TRBJ1-4; 9 bases line up with TRBD1. Sequenced material: PBMCs. This CDR3 is CASSSEDRGNEKLFF. DNA of the CDR3: TGTGCCAGCAGCTCGGAGGACAGGGGTAATGAAAAACTGTTTTTT.